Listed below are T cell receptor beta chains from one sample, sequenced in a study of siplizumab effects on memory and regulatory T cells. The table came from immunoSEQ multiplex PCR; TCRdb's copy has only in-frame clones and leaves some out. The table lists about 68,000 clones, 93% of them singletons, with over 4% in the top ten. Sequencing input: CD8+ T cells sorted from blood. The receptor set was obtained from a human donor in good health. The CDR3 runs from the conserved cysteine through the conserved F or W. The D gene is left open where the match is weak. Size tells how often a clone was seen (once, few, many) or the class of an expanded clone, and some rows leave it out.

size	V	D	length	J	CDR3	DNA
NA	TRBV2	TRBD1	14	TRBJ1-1	CASTVPGGGTEAFF	TGTGCCAGCACCGTCCCAGGGGGCGGCACTGAAGCTTTCTTT
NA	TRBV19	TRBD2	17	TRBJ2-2	CASMLAGGLHGGGELFF	TGTGCCAGTATGTTAGCGGGGGGACTTCATGGAGGCGGGGAGCTGTTTTTT
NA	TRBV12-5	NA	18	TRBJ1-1	CASGFTTSGVSVNTEAFF	TGTGCTAGTGGTTTTACAACCTCAGGGGTATCGGTGAACACTGAAGCTTTCTTT
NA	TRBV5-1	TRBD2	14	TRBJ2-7	CASSLSGGPYEQYF	TGCGCCAGCAGCCTTAGCGGGGGGCCCTACGAGCAGTACTTC
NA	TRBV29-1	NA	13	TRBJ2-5	CSVGTGHEETQYF	TGCAGCGTGGGGACTGGTCATGAGGAGACCCAGTACTTC
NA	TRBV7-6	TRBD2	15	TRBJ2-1	CASSTTSGGAEEQFF	TGTGCCAGCAGCACCACTAGCGGGGGGGCCGAAGAGCAGTTCTTC
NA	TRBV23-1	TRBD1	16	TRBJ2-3	CASRPRRQGITDTQYF	TGCGCCAGCAGACCCCGAAGACAGGGGATCACAGATACGCAGTATTTT
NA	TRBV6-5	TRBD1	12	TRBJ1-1	CASSRQGFEAFF	TGTGCCAGCAGTCGACAGGGGTTTGAAGCTTTCTTT
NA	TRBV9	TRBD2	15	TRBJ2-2	CASSVEAGETGELFF	TGTGCCAGCAGCGTAGAGGCGGGGGAAACCGGGGAGCTGTTTTTT
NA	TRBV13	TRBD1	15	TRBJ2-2	CASSYGQGLHGELFF	TGTGCCAGCAGCTACGGACAGGGTTTACACGGGGAGCTGTTTTTT
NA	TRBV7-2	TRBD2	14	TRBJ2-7	CASSFGGGGYEQYF	TGTGCCAGCAGCTTTGGCGGGGGGGGCTACGAGCAGTACTTC
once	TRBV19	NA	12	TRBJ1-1	CASSIWETEAFF	TGTGCCAGTAGTATATGGGAAACTGAAGCTTTCTTT
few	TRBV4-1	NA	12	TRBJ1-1	CASSQDGREAFF	TGCGCCAGCAGCCAAGATGGGAGGGAAGCTTTCTTT
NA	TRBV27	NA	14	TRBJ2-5	CASSWGGAQETQYF	TGTGCCAGCAGTTGGGGCGGGGCCCAAGAGACCCAGTACTTC
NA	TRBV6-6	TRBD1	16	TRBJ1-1	CASSYSPSGGDTEAFF	TGTGCCAGCAGTTACTCTCCGTCAGGGGGGGACACTGAAGCTTTCTTT
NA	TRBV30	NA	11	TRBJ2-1	CAWTPEVLQFF	TGTGCCTGGACCCCGGAGGTTTTGCAGTTCTTC
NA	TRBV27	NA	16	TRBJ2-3	CASSPTPGQSTDTQYF	TGTGCCAGCAGTCCAACCCCCGGACAGAGCACAGATACGCAGTATTTT
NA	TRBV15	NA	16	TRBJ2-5	CATSREDSAVRETQYF	TGTGCCACCAGCAGAGAGGATAGTGCGGTGCGAGAGACCCAGTACTTC
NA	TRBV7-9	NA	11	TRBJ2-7	CASSDINEQYF	TGTGCCAGCAGCGATATAAACGAGCAGTACTTC
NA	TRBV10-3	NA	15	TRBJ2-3	CAILDGGGGTDTQYF	TGTGCCATCCTGGATGGGGGGGGCGGCACAGATACGCAGTATTTT
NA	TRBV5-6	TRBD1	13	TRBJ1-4	CASSSGQGWFLFF	TGTGCCAGCAGCTCAGGACAGGGATGGTTTCTGTTTTTT
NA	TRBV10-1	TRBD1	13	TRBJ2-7	CASSPGTGYEQYF	TGCGCCAGCAGCCCCGGGACAGGCTACGAGCAGTACTTC
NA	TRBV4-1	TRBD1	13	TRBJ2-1	CASSETGVNEQFF	TGCGCCAGCAGCGAAACAGGGGTGAATGAGCAGTTCTTC
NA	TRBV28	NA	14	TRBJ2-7	CASSFQGSSYEQYF	TGTGCCAGCAGTTTCCAGGGCAGCTCCTACGAGCAGTACTTC
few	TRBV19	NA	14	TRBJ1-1	CASSIPGYGTEAFF	TGTGCCAGTAGTATACCGGGGTACGGCACTGAAGCTTTCTTT
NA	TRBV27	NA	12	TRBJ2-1	CASSFINNEQFF	TGTGCCAGCAGTTTTATCAACAATGAGCAGTTCTTC
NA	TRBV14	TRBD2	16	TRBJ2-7	CASTSTPTSGGYEQYF	TGTGCCAGCACCTCCACTCCCACTAGCGGGGGATACGAGCAGTACTTC
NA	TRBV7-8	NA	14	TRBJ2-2	CASSLAGPTGELFF	TGTGCCAGCAGCTTAGCTGGCCCCACCGGGGAGCTGTTTTTT
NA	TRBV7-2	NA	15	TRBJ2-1	CASSLTGGGYNEQFF	TGTGCCAGCAGCTTAACTGGGGGCGGTTACAATGAGCAGTTCTTC
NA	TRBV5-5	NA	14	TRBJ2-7	CASSLVAGSYEQYF	TGTGCCAGCAGCTTGGTGGCGGGGTCGTACGAGCAGTACTTC
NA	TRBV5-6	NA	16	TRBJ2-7	CASSSAAPTGSHEQYF	TGTGCCAGCAGCTCCGCGGCTCCGACCGGGTCCCACGAGCAGTACTTC
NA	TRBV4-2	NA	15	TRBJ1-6	CASSQEWTAPSPLHF	TGTGCCAGCAGCCAAGAATGGACAGCACCCTCACCCCTCCACTTT
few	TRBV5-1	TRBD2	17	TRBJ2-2	CASSPKERGVNTGELFF	TGCGCCAGCAGCCCCAAGGAGCGGGGGGTGAACACCGGGGAGCTGTTTTTT
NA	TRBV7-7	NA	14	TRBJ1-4	CASSSTRGNEKLFF	TGTGCCAGCAGCTCGACCCGGGGTAATGAAAAACTGTTTTTT
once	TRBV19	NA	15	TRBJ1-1	CASSIDDQGRTEAFF	TGTGCCAGTAGTATAGATGACCAGGGTAGGACTGAAGCTTTCTTT
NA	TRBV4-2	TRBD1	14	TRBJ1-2	CASSLGTGWDGYTF	TGTGCCAGCAGCCTAGGGACAGGGTGGGATGGCTACACCTTC
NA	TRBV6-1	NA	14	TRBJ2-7	CASSEWGRNYEQYF	TGCGCCAGCAGTGAATGGGGGAGAAATTACGAGCAGTACTTC
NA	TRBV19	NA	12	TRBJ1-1	CASSGGSTEAFF	TGTGCCAGTAGCGGGGGATCCACTGAAGCTTTCTTT
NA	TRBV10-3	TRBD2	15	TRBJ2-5	CAISGTSSYQETQYF	TGTGCCATCAGTGGGACTAGCTCGTACCAAGAGACCCAGTACTTC
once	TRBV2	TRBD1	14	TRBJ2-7	CASRPGQGFYEQYF	TGTGCCAGCAGACCGGGACAGGGGTTCTACGAGCAGTACTTC
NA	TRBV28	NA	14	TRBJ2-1	CASSLRGAGNEQFF	TGTGCCAGCAGTCTGAGGGGGGCGGGGAATGAGCAGTTCTTC
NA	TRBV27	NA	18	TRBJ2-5	CASRPTLATGWGQETQYF	TGTGCCAGCAGACCCACTCTTGCCACAGGGTGGGGGCAAGAGACCCAGTACTTC
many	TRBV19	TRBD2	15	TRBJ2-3	CASSILAGAPDTQYF	TGTGCCAGTAGTATACTAGCGGGGGCCCCAGATACGCAGTATTTT
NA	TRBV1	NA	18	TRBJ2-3	CTPLGGDPKRYHTDTQYF	TGCACCCCCCTCGGGGGGGACCCTAAACGCTATCACACAGATACGCAGTATTTT
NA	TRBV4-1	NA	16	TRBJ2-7	CASSQDWSAEFYEQYF	TGCGCCAGCAGCCAAGATTGGTCAGCGGAGTTCTACGAGCAGTACTTC
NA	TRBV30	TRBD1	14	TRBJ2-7	CAWSVGTGGYEQYF	TGTGCCTGGAGTGTTGGGACAGGGGGCTACGAGCAGTACTTC
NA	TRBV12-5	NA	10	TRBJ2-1	CASGLNEQFF	TGTGCTAGTGGTTTAAATGAGCAGTTCTTC
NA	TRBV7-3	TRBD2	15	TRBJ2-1	CASSPLAGGYNEQFF	TGTGCCAGCAGCCCACTAGCGGGGGGATACAATGAGCAGTTCTTC
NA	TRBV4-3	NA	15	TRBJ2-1	CASSQDGGARNEQFF	TGCGCCAGCAGCCAAGATGGGGGGGCGCGGAATGAGCAGTTCTTC
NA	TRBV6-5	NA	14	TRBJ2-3	CASSYGGTTDTQYF	TGTGCCAGCAGCTACGGTGGGACCACAGATACGCAGTATTTT
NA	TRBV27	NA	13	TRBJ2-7	CASSLSPSNEQYF	TGTGCCAGCAGTTTATCCCCGTCAAACGAGCAGTACTTC
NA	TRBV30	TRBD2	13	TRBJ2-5	CALGLAGGQTQYF	TGTGCCTTGGGACTAGCGGGGGGACAGACCCAGTACTTC
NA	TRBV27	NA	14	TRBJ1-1	CASSLAGMNTEAFF	TGTGCCAGCAGTTTAGCAGGAATGAACACTGAAGCTTTCTTT